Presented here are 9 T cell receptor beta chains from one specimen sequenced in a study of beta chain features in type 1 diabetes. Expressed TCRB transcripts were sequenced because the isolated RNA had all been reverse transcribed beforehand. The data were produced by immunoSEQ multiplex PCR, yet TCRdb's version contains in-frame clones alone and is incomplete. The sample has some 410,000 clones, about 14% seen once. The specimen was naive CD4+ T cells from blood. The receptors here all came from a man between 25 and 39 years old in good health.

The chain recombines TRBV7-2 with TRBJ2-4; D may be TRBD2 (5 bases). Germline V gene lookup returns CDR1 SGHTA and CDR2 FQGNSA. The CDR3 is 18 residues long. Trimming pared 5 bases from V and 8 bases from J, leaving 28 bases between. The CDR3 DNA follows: TGTGCCAGCAGCCTAGGAGTTTATGAGAGCCCGGGGTGGGACATTCAGTACTTC. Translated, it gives CASSLGVYESPGWDIQYF.

The chain's CDR3 is CASSKQGYDEQFF. The DNA for the CDR3 is TGTGCCAGTAGTAAACAGGGTTACGATGAGCAGTTCTTC. This chain uses TRBV19 with TRBJ2-1, with D possibly being TRBD1 (6 bases). V dropped 4 bases and J dropped 8 bases, with 12 bases sitting between them. CDR3 length: 13 residues. Germline lookup yields CDR1 LNHDA and CDR2 SQIVND (reference sequence).

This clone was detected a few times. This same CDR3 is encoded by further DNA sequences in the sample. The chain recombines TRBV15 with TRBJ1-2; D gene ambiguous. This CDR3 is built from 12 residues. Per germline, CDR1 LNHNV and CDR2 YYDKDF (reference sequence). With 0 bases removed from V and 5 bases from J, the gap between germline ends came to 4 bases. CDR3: CATSRDRYGYTF. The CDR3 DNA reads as TGTGCCACCAGCAGAGACAGATATGGCTACACCTTC.

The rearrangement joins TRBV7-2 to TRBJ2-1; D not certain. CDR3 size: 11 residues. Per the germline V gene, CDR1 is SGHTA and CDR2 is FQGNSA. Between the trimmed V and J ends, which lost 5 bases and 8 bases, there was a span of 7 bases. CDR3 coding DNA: TGTGCCAGCAGCCCTAAAGATGAGCAGTTCTTC. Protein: CASSPKDEQFF.

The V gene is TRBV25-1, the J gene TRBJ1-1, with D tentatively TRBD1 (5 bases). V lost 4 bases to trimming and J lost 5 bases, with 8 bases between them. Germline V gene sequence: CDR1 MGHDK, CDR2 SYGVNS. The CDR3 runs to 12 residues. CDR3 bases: TGTGCCAGCAGTGGAAGGGGTACTGAAGCTTTCTTT. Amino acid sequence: CASSGRGTEAFF. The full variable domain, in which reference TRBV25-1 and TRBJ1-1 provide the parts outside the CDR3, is EADIYQTPRYLVIGTGKKITLECSQTMGHDKMYWYQQDPGMELHLIHYSYGVNSTEKGDLSSESTVSRIRTEHFPLTLESARPSHTSQYLCASSGRGTEAFFGQGTRLTVV.

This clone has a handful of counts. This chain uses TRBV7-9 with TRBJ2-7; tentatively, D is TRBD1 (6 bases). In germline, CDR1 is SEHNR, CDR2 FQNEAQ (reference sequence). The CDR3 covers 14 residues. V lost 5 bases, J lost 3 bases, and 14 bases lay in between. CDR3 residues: CASSVNRDNYEQYF. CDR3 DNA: TGTGCCAGCAGCGTTAACCGGGACAACTACGAGCAGTACTTC.

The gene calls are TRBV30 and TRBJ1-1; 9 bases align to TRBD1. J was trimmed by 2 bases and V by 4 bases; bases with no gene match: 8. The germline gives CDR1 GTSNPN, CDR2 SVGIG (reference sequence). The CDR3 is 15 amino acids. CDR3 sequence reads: CAWKRTGALNTEAFF. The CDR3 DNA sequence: TGTGCCTGGAAACGGACAGGGGCCCTTAACACTGAAGCTTTCTTT.

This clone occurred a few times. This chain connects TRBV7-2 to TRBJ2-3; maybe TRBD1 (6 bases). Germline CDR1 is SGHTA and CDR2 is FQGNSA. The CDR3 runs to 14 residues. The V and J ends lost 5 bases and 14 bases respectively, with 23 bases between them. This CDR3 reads CASSLRTDPVMGYF. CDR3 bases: TGTGCCAGCAGCCTACGGACAGACCCGGTGATGGGGTATTTT.

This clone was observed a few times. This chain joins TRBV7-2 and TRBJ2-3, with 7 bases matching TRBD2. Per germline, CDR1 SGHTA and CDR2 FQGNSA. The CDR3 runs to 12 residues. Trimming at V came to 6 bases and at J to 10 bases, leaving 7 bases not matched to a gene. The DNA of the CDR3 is TGTGCCAGCAGGGCGGGGGTTGGTGCGCAGTATTTT. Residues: CASRAGVGAQYF.